One and the same sample provided the 29 T cell receptor beta chains below, sequenced in a study of neurological immune-mediated disorders. In TCRdb, the 5' RACE reads were re-called with MiXCR into one record per CDR3 protein. The repertoire has 87,000 or so distinct CDR3 sequences, roughly 3.5% of them found once; the top ten carry 2.5% to 3%. Material for sequencing was PBMCs. The receptors here all came from a woman aged 50 to 65 with multiple sclerosis.

At least ten counts were recorded for this clonotype. This sequence joins TRBV20-1 and TRBJ2-3, with 8 nucleotides matching TRBD2. This CDR3 comprises 15 residues. Germline CDR1 is DFQATT and CDR2 is SNEGSKA (reference sequence). V was clipped by 5 bases and J by 3 bases; unmatched bases: 10. The CDR3 sequence: CSALHLAGLTDTQYF. CDR3 DNA sequence: TGCAGTGCTCTGCATTTAGCGGGGCTGACAGATACGCAGTATTTT.

The sample holds many counts of this clonotype. The chain is built from TRBV20-1 and TRBJ1-1, with D uncertain. CDR3 length: 14 amino acids. Germline assignment: CDR1 DFQATT and CDR2 SNEGSKA (reference sequence). The V end was cut by 3 bases, the J end by 0 bases, with 11 bases between. The CDR3: CSASLPGLNTEAFF. CDR3 nucleotides: TGCAGTGCTAGTCTCCCGGGCCTGAACACTGAAGCTTTCTTT.

This clonotype was detected ten times or more. The gene calls are TRBV5-5 and TRBJ1-2, with 12 bases that match TRBD1. The germline V gene has CDR1 SGHKS and CDR2 YYEKEE (reference sequence). Trimming at V came to 3 bases and at J to 1 base, leaving 7 bases not matched to a gene. The CDR3 is 17 residues long. CDR3 amino acids: CASSSGTGGVNNYGYTF. The CDR3 DNA reads TGTGCCAGCAGCTCCGGGACAGGGGGCGTCAATAACTATGGCTACACCTTC.

This clonotype came up many times. This rearrangement joins TRBV2 to TRBJ2-1, with D unresolved. The CDR3 is 11 amino acids. V lost 7 bases, J lost 2 bases, and 3 bases lay in between. Germline V CDR1 and CDR2: SNHLY, FYNNEI. The CDR3: CASMAYNEQFF. In DNA, the CDR3 is TGTGCCAGCATGGCCTACAATGAGCAGTTCTTC. Supplemented by reference TRBV2 and TRBJ2-1, the full variable domain reads EPEVTQTPSHQVTQMGQEVILRCVPISNHLYFYWYRQILGQKVEFLVSFYNNEISEKSEIFDDQFSVERPDGSNFTLKIRSTKLEDSAMYFCASMAYNEQFFGPGTRLTVL.

This clonotype was counted only a few times. The rearrangement joins TRBV7-2 to TRBJ2-5; D is unclear. The CDR3 runs 12 residues. Germline-derived CDR1 and CDR2 are SGHTA and FQGNSA. Trimming took 3 bases from V and 4 from J, leaving 6 bases between them. This chain's CDR3 is CASSFFGETQYF. As DNA, the CDR3 is TGTGCCAGCAGCTTTTTCGGAGAGACCCAGTACTTC. The full variable domain, with the rest looked up from reference TRBV7-2 and TRBJ2-5, is GAGVSQSPSNKVTEKGKDVELRCDPISGHTALYWYRQSLGQGLEFLIYFQGNSAPDKSGLPSDRFSAERTGGSVSTLTIQRTQQEDSAVYLCASSFFGETQYFGPGTRLLVL.

This clonotype has a count of ten or more. The V call is TRBV28, the J call TRBJ1-5, with TRBD1 identical over 11 bases. The V segment lost 6 bases and the J segment 8 bases; nucleotides outside the gene matches: 6. This CDR3 region has 14 residues. The germline gives CDR1 MDHEN, CDR2 SYDVKM. CDR3 nucleotide sequence: TGTGCCAGCAGAAGGACAGGGGGCACGGAGCCCCAGCATTTT. Amino acids: CASRRTGGTEPQHF.

This clonotype was observed at least ten times. The chain carries TRBV3-1 and TRBJ2-7; D not resolved. The length of the CDR3 is 12 residues. V lost 6 bases and J lost 0, with 6 bases in between. Germline V gene sequence: CDR1 LGHDT, CDR2 YNNKEL (reference sequence). CDR3 loop: CASRSYSYEQYF. CDR3 sequence (DNA): TGTGCCAGCAGGTCATACTCCTACGAGCAGTACTTC.

This clonotype was counted ten times or more. The chain couples TRBV11-2 to TRBJ2-2; 10 bases are a match to TRBD1. J lost 6 bases, V lost 4 bases, and 8 bases had no gene match. CDR3 length equals 16 residues. Germline V gene lookup returns CDR1 SGHAT and CDR2 FQNNGV. For the CDR3, the DNA is TGTGCCAGCAGCTCCTTAAGACAGGGGGCTTCCGGGGAGCTGTTTTTT. It codes for CASSSLRQGASGELFF.

This clonotype was counted many times. In DNA, the CDR3 is TGTGCCAGCGGACGCCCCCAGATGTGGGGGGCCCTGTACTTC. This codes for CASGRPQMWGALYF. The V gene is TRBV12-3 or TRBV12-4, the J gene TRBJ2-7, with D perhaps given as TRBD1 or TRBD2 (6 bases each). The CDR3 spans 14 residues. V shed 8 bases and J shed 12 bases, with 26 bases lying between them.

This clonotype was counted at least ten times. The chain joins TRBV29-1 to TRBJ2-1; the D call may be TRBD1 or TRBD2 (5 bases each). The CDR3 has 15 amino acids. Germline-derived CDR1 and CDR2 are SQVTM and ANQGSEA. V shed 0 bases and J shed 2 bases, with 11 bases lying between them. The CDR3 reads CSVEDRRDPYNEQFF. The DNA of the CDR3 is TGCAGCGTTGAAGATCGCAGGGACCCCTACAATGAGCAGTTCTTC.

About this clonotype itself: A much larger clone sits a single nucleotide away, making a read error possible. This rearrangement joins TRBV18 to TRBJ1-1; D is unresolved. From germline, CDR1 is KGHSH and CDR2 LQKENI. The CDR3 runs 15 residues. This CDR3 reads CSSSPQLGMNTEAFF. The CDR3, as DNA: TGTTCCAGCTCACCACAGTTGGGGATGAACACTGAAGCTTTCTTT. The complete variable domain, with remaining parts taken from reference TRBV18 and TRBJ1-1, reads NAGVMQNPRHLVRRRGQEARLRCSPMKGHSHVYWYRQLPEEGLKFMVYLQKENIIDESGMPKERFSAEFPKEGPSILRIQQVVRGDSAAYFCSSSPQLGMNTEAFFGQGTRLTVV.

Many counts were recorded for this clonotype. This chain connects TRBV29-1 to TRBJ2-1, with 10 bases matching TRBD2. CDR3 length: 15 residues. J lost 6 bases, V lost 6 bases, and 11 bases had no gene match. The germline V gene encodes CDR1 SQVTM and CDR2 ANQGSEA. For the CDR3, the DNA is TGCAGCGTGGGGACCGGAGCGGGGGGGCGCAATGAGCAGTTCTTC. Translated, it gives CSVGTGAGGRNEQFF.

This clonotype was seen a handful of times. The rearrangement uses TRBV18 and TRBJ1-1; D uncertain. CDR1 is KGHSH, CDR2 LQKENI, per germline. The V end lost 4 bases, the J end lost 3 bases, and 15 bases lay between the germline ends. This CDR3 has 15 residues. The CDR3 loop is CASSQRVMGDTEAFF. CDR3 sequence (DNA): TGTGCCAGCTCACAACGGGTCATGGGAGACACTGAAGCTTTCTTT.

This clonotype was seen ten or more times. The chain uses TRBV7-6 and TRBJ2-7; maybe TRBD2 (6 bases). V was cut by 1 base and J by 9 bases, with 13 bases left in between. Germline CDR1 reads SGHVS; CDR2 reads FNYEAQ. The CDR3 is 13 amino acids. In DNA form, the CDR3 reads TGTGCCAGCAGCTTAGGCGGGAATGGCGGGCAGTACTTC. Translating gives CASSLGGNGGQYF.

This clonotype was recorded many times. The chain recombines TRBV5-1 with TRBJ2-7; D remains unclear. Germline CDR1 is SGHRS and CDR2 is YFSETQ. The CDR3 runs 14 residues. The V and J ends lost 4 bases and 5 bases respectively, with 16 bases between them. CDR3 protein: CASSLATATNEQYF. The CDR3 bases are TGCGCCAGCAGCCTGGCCACCGCTACTAACGAGCAGTACTTC.

Note on this clonotype: A read error is possible here, since a much larger clone lies one base away. The genes are TRBV27 and TRBJ2-6; D is perhaps TRBD1 (5 bases). The CDR3 runs 15 residues. In germline, CDR1 is MNHEY, CDR2 SMNVEV (reference sequence). For the CDR3, the DNA is TGTGCCAGCAGTCAATTTGGCTCTGGGGCCAAAGTCCTGACTTTC. The encoded protein is CASSQFGSGAKVLTF.

This clonotype showed up many times. V is TRBV12-3 or TRBV12-4 and J is TRBJ1-1, with D perhaps matching TRBD1 (5 bases). The CDR3 runs 11 residues. Trimming took 6 bases from V and 7 from J, leaving 9 bases between them. This CDR3 is CASRRGIEAFF. The CDR3 bases are TGTGCCAGCAGAAGGGGTATTGAAGCTTTCTTT.

This clonotype was seen at least ten times. The chain links TRBV9 to TRBJ2-7; a possible D gene is TRBD2 (7 bases). Germline CDR1 is SGDLS and CDR2 is YYNGEE. CDR3 length: 15 residues. V was trimmed by 2 bases and J by 5 bases, leaving 17 bases between them. Here the CDR3 reads CASSVLVGGPHEQYF. The DNA for the CDR3 is TGTGCCAGCAGCGTTTTGGTGGGGGGGCCCCACGAGCAGTACTTC.

This clonotype was observed at least ten times. The chain links TRBV12-3 or TRBV12-4 to TRBJ2-6; tentatively, D is TRBD1 (6 bases). Trimming left V 5 bases short and J 0 bases short, with 14 bases between. This CDR3 is built from 17 residues. The CDR3 coding sequence is TGTGCCAGCAGTCTAGGGGGTCCTGGCTCTGGGGCCAACGTCCTGACTTTC. This translates into CASSLGGPGSGANVLTF.

This clonotype was observed many times. This sequence joins TRBV20-1 and TRBJ2-3, with no clear D. The CDR3 is made up of 14 amino acids. V shed 2 bases and J shed 3 bases, with 12 bases lying between them. CDR1 DFQATT and CDR2 SNEGSKA come from the germline V gene (reference sequence). CDR3 DNA sequence: TGCAGTGCTAGACCCGGCCTCGAAACAGATACGCAGTATTTT. Protein sequence: CSARPGLETDTQYF.

Ten or more counts support this clonotype. The chain has TRBV5-6 and TRBJ1-1, with no clear D. CDR1 SGHDT and CDR2 YYEEEE come from the germline V gene. V was trimmed by 5 bases and J by 7 bases, leaving 30 bases between them. This CDR3 comprises 18 residues. DNA for the CDR3: TGTGCCAGCAGTAAATCCCCGAGGGAAACAATACGTTGGGGTGAAGCTTTCTTT. It yields the protein CASSKSPRETIRWGEAFF.

This clonotype was counted ten times or more. The chain carries TRBV5-5 and TRBJ2-7; tentative D call: TRBD1 (5 bases). The germline V gene encodes CDR1 SGHKS and CDR2 YYEKEE (reference sequence). This CDR3 region has 14 residues. V lost 1 base to trimming and J lost 5 bases, with 13 bases between them. The CDR3 nucleotides are TGTGCCAGCAGCTTGATCCAGGGAAACCACGAGCAGTACTTC. Translated, it gives CASSLIQGNHEQYF.

This clonotype was counted between two and nine times. The chain recombines TRBV4-3 with TRBJ2-3; TRBD1 agrees at 7 bases. This CDR3 has 20 residues. V was pared by 0 bases and J by 2 bases, with 17 bases of the junction left unmatched. CDR1 is LGHNA, CDR2 YSLEER, per germline. The CDR3 DNA sequence: TGCGCCAGCAGCCAAGATAAGGCACAGGGGTATTCGGCCCTCACAGATACGCAGTATTTT. This translates into CASSQDKAQGYSALTDTQYF.

In its sample, this clonotype was seen many times. The CDR3 is CASSSGLAGVYEQYF. The CDR3 DNA reads TGCGCCAGCAGCTCGGGACTAGCGGGCGTATACGAGCAGTACTTC. V and J are TRBV5-1 and TRBJ2-7; 12 bases are a match to TRBD2. Germline lookup yields CDR1 SGHRS and CDR2 YFSETQ. The J segment lost 4 bases and the V segment lost 3 bases, leaving 5 bases of the junction unmatched. CDR3 length equals 15 residues.

This clonotype was recorded at least ten times. The chain links TRBV20-1 to TRBJ1-1; D unresolved. Germline V lookup: CDR1 DFQATT, CDR2 SNEGSKA (reference sequence). This CDR3 contains 13 residues. CDR3 in amino acids: CRPTRWGEPEAFF. CDR3 nucleotides: TGCAGGCCAACCCGTTGGGGAGAGCCTGAAGCTTTCTTT.

This clonotype has a count of ten or more. The CDR3 reads CASSLYRQGRLTEANVLTF. The CDR3 nucleotides are TGTGCCAGCAGCTTATACCGACAGGGCCGACTGACTGAGGCCAACGTCCTGACTTTC. The chain recombines TRBV7-3 with TRBJ2-6, with 7 bases lining up with TRBD1. Germline CDR1 reads SGHTA; CDR2 reads FQGTGA. The V and J ends lost 2 bases and 6 bases, in that order; junction bases with no gene match: 16. This CDR3 has 19 residues.

This clonotype was recorded at least ten times. The V call is TRBV27, the J call TRBJ2-3, with a tentative D call TRBD2 (6 bases). V dropped 7 bases and J dropped 6 bases, with 20 bases sitting between them. The germline CDR1 and CDR2 sequences are MNHEY and SMNVEV (reference sequence). The CDR3 loop spans 15 amino acids. This CDR3 reads CASMGRRGDLDTQYF. CDR3 DNA: TGTGCCAGCATGGGTCGGCGCGGGGATCTGGATACGCAGTATTTT.

This clonotype showed up many times. The rearrangement links TRBV2 to TRBJ2-5; 10 bases line up with TRBD2. Germline CDR1 SNHLY, CDR2 FYNNEI. This CDR3 region has 15 residues. V lost 6 bases and J lost 5; bases outside the gene matches: 9. CDR3 residues: CASRERGGLGETQYF. The CDR3 DNA reads TGTGCCAGCAGAGAGCGGGGGGGCCTGGGGGAGACCCAGTACTTC. Supplemented by reference TRBV2 and TRBJ2-5, the full variable domain reads EPEVTQTPSHQVTQMGQEVILRCVPISNHLYFYWYRQILGQKVEFLVSFYNNEISEKSEIFDDQFSVERPDGSNFTLKIRSTKLEDSAMYFCASRERGGLGETQYFGPGTRLLVL.

This clonotype was recorded many times. The chain uses TRBV7-9 and TRBJ2-1; D not resolved. The ends were cut back, 3 bases at V and 6 bases at J, with 0 bases in the middle. Germline CDR1 is SEHNR and CDR2 is FQNEAQ (reference sequence). The CDR3 loop spans 10 amino acids. In nucleotides, the CDR3 is TGTGCCAGCAGCTTCAATGAGCAGTTCTTC. The encoded protein is CASSFNEQFF.